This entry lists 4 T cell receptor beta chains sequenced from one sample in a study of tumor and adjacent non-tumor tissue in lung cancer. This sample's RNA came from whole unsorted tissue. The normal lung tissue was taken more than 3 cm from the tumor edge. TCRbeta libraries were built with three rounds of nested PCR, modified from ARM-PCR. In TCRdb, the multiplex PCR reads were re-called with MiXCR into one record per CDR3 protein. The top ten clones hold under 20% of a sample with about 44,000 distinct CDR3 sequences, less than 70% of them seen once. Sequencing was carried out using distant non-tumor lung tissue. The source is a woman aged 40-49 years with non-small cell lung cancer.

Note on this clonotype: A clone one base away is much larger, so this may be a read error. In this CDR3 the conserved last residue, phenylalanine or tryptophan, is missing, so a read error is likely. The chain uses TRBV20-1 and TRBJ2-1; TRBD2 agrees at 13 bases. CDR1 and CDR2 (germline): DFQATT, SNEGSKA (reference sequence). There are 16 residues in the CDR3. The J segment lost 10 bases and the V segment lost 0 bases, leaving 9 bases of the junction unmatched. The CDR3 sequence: CSARELGLAGKGEQFI. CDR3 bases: TGCAGTGCTAGAGAGTTGGGACTAGCGGGAAAGGGAGAGCAGTTCATC.

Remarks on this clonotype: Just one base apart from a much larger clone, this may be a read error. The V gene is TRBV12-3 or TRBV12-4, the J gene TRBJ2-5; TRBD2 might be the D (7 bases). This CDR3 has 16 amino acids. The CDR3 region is CANSLTLGGHRETQYF. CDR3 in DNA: TGTGCCAACAGTTTAACGCTCGGGGGGCACAGGGAGACCCAGTACTTC.

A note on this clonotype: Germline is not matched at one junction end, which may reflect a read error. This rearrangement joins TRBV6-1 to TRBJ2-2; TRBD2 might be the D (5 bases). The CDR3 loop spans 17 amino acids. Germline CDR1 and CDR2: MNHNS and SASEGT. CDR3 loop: CANSEEGRIRLRGELFF. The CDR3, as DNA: TGCGCCAACAGTGAAGAGGGCCGTATAAGGCTTAGGGGGGAGCTGTTTTTT.

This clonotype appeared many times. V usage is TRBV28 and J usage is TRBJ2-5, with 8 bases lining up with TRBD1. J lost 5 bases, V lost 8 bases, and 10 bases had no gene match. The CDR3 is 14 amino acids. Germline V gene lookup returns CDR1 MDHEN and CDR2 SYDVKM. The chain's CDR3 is CASGDQGARETQYF. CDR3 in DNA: TGTGCCAGCGGTGACCAGGGGGCGCGGGAGACCCAGTACTTC.